The 24 T cell receptor beta chains below all came from one sample that was sequenced in a study of shared clonotypes between healthy human individuals. Terminally differentiated effector memory CD45RA+ cells were left out of the naive CD8 fraction, which was CD45RO-negative and positively selected for CCR7. Produced via immunoSEQ multiplex PCR; TCRdb's table is partial and in-frame only. Of around 1.9 million clones listed, around 95% were seen once; the top ten hold around 1.8%. Sequencing was performed on naive CD8+ T cells from PBMCs. All receptors come from a man aged 18 to 29 in good health. Some clones in this sample may be carry-over from other donors' samples.

The rearrangement joins TRBV7-9 to TRBJ2-1, with TRBD1 as a possible D gene (6 bases). This CDR3 is built from 14 residues. The germline V and J ends were trimmed by 7 bases and 5 bases, with 15 bases remaining between them. CDR1 is SEHNR, CDR2 FQNEAQ, per germline (reference sequence). CDR3 sequence reads: CASTVTDRNNEQFF. The CDR3 nucleotides read TGTGCCAGCACCGTCACGGACAGAAACAATGAGCAGTTCTTC.

The rearrangement links TRBV11-2 to TRBJ2-1; TRBD2 aligns across 7 bases. CDR1 is SGHAT, CDR2 FQNNGV, per germline. The CDR3 covers 11 residues. J gave up 9 bases and V 4 bases, and 0 bases lay outside the gene matches. CDR3 protein: CASSSGGEQFF. In nucleotides, the CDR3 is TGTGCCAGCAGCTCGGGGGGTGAGCAGTTCTTC.

This chain joins TRBV27 and TRBJ2-5; D remains ambiguous. Germline-derived CDR1 and CDR2 are MNHEY and SMNVEV (reference sequence). The CDR3 is 14 amino acids. V was shortened by 3 bases and J by 5 bases, with 13 bases between the two germline ends. CDR3 amino acids: CASSFTKSGETQYF. CDR3 in DNA: TGTGCCAGCAGTTTTACTAAGTCCGGGGAGACCCAGTACTTC.

The chain employs TRBV29-1 and TRBJ1-1; 11 bases are shared with TRBD1. This CDR3 has 14 residues. V shed 3 bases and J 4 bases; nucleotides not matched to a gene: 4. The germline CDR1 and CDR2 sequences are SQVTM and ANQGSEA. This chain's CDR3 is CSVDRTGGGTEAFF. The CDR3, as DNA: TGCAGCGTTGACCGGACAGGGGGCGGCACTGAAGCTTTCTTT.

The gene calls are TRBV9 and TRBJ1-2, with D possibly being TRBD1 (6 bases). The V gene lost 0 bases and the J gene lost 7 bases, with 10 bases spanning the gap. This CDR3 is built from 13 residues. Germline values: CDR1 SGDLS, CDR2 YYNGEE. CDR3 nucleotide sequence: TGTGCCAGCAGCGTAGGCAGGGGCGGTGGCTACACCTTC. This encodes CASSVGRGGGYTF.

This sequence joins TRBV19 and TRBJ1-4; the match to TRBD1 covers 7 bases. This CDR3 spans 14 amino acids. The trim removed 8 bases at V and 6 bases at J, leaving 9 bases unmatched. Germline V gene lookup returns CDR1 LNHDA and CDR2 SQIVND (reference sequence). The chain's CDR3 is CASSNRDSHEKLFF. CDR3 nucleotide sequence: TGTGCCAGTTCAAACCGGGACAGCCATGAAAAACTGTTTTTT.

The chain uses TRBV7-6 and TRBJ2-5; the D call may be TRBD1 or TRBD2 (5 bases each). The CDR3 has 15 residues. The ends were cut back, 5 bases at V and 5 bases at J, with 18 bases in the middle. CDR1 is SGHVS, CDR2 FNYEAQ, per germline. The CDR3 bases are TGTGCCAGCAGCCCTCTGGGGACCGCGCGGGAGACCCAGTACTTC. As protein: CASSPLGTARETQYF.

The genes are TRBV27 and TRBJ2-1; 8 bases align to TRBD2. CDR3 length: 15 amino acids. Per germline, CDR1 MNHEY and CDR2 SMNVEV (reference sequence). V gave up 3 bases and J gave up 4 bases; unmatched junction bases: 5. As DNA, the CDR3 is TGTGCCAGCAGTTTTAGCCCTAGCGGGTACAATGAGCAGTTCTTC. Amino acids: CASSFSPSGYNEQFF.

The rearrangement links TRBV9 to TRBJ2-5; TRBD2 might be the D (6 bases). CDR1 is SGDLS and CDR2 is YYNGEE in the germline V gene. Trimming shortened V by 3 bases and J by 5 bases, and 17 bases separated the two germline ends. This CDR3 region has 15 residues. The CDR3 is CASSGPGLGRETQYF. CDR3 nucleotide sequence: TGTGCCAGCAGCGGTCCCGGGTTGGGGAGGGAGACCCAGTACTTC.

This clone was observed a single time. Its ends do not fully match the called genes, so a read error is possible. Other DNA sequences in the sample encode the same CDR3. This chain links TRBV27 with TRBJ1-2; tentatively, D is TRBD1 (5 bases). Germline loops: CDR1 MNHEY, CDR2 SMNVEV (reference sequence). This CDR3 is 12 amino acids long. The CDR3 coding sequence is TGTGCCAGCAGTTCGGGACCCTATGGCTATACCTTC. Translated, it gives CASSSGPYGYTF.

V usage is TRBV4-3 and J usage is TRBJ2-1; TRBD2 matches at 13 bases. Germline CDR1 reads LGHNA; CDR2 reads YSLEER. V shed 1 base and J 1 base; nucleotides not matched to a gene: 10. This CDR3 comprises 20 residues. CDR3 in amino acids: CASSQGGLAGVFRSYNEQFF. The CDR3 DNA is TGCGCCAGCAGCCAAGGCGGACTAGCGGGAGTCTTTAGATCCTACAATGAGCAGTTCTTC.

The chain employs TRBV13 and TRBJ1-3; 9 positions match TRBD1. V gave up 5 bases and J gave up 3 bases; unmatched junction bases: 11. Looked up from germline, CDR1 is PRHDT and CDR2 is FYEKMQ (reference sequence). The CDR3 is 17 amino acids. CDR3 in DNA: TGTGCCAGCAGCACACAGGGGGCGTCGGGTAGTGGAAACACCATATATTTT. Residues: CASSTQGASGSGNTIYF. The variable domain in full, with the rest retrieved from reference TRBV13 and TRBJ1-3, is AAGVIQSPRHLIKEKRETATLKCYPIPRHDTVYWYQQGPGQDPQFLISFYEKMQSDKGSIPDRFSAQQFSDYHSELNMSSLELGDSALYFCASSTQGASGSGNTIYFGEGSWLTVV.

This clone was seen only once. V usage is TRBV9 and J usage is TRBJ2-7; 8 nucleotides align to TRBD2. V was clipped by 4 bases and J by 0 bases; unmatched bases: 6. Germline V CDR1 and CDR2: SGDLS, YYNGEE. The CDR3 runs to 15 residues. The DNA for the CDR3 is TGTGCCAGCAGCCGGGGGGGGACGCCCTCCTACGAGCAGTACTTC. Protein product: CASSRGGTPSYEQYF.

The chain couples TRBV20-1 to TRBJ2-1; D call uncertain. Per the germline V gene, CDR1 is DFQATT and CDR2 is SNEGSKA (reference sequence). Trimming took 4 bases from V and 7 from J, leaving 8 bases between them. The CDR3 extends over 11 amino acids. CDR3 nucleotides: TGCAGTGCTAATGACTTAAATGAGCAGTTCTTC. Encoded protein: CSANDLNEQFF.

The rearrangement joins TRBV15 to TRBJ2-5, with no clear D. The germline V gene has CDR1 LNHNV and CDR2 YYDKDF (reference sequence). CDR3 length: 15 amino acids. Trimming removed 0 bases at V and 3 bases at J, with 11 bases between. CDR3 nucleotides: TGTGCCACCAGCAGAGATATTAGGGCAGAAGAGACCCAGTACTTC. This gives the protein CATSRDIRAEETQYF.

This clone occurred once. J is TRBJ2-7 and V is TRBV6-5; TRBD1 is a possible D gene (6 bases). Germline V lookup: CDR1 MNHEY, CDR2 SVGAGI. CDR3 length equals 15 residues. The V gene lost 2 bases and the J gene lost 2 bases, with 13 bases spanning the gap. The CDR3 protein is CASSYNPDSTYEQYF. CDR3 nucleotide sequence: TGTGCCAGCAGTTACAACCCGGACAGCACCTACGAGCAGTACTTC.

The CDR3, as DNA: TGTGCCAGCGGATGGACAGTTGAAGCTTTCTTT. Amino acids: CASGWTVEAFF. The genes are TRBV6-1 and TRBJ1-1, with D possibly being TRBD1 (6 bases). V shed 8 bases and J shed 7 bases, with 11 bases lying between them. The CDR3 is 11 residues long. Germline V gene data show CDR1 as MNHNS and CDR2 as SASEGT.

The chain uses TRBV4-3 and TRBJ1-5; D remains unclear. This CDR3 spans 15 amino acids. The germline gives CDR1 LGHNA, CDR2 YSLEER. V was trimmed by 1 base and J by 2 bases, leaving 9 bases between them. The CDR3 DNA reads as TGCGCCAGCAGCCAAGTTTTGGAGCGCAATCAGCCCCAGCATTTT. As protein: CASSQVLERNQPQHF.

The DNA of the CDR3 is TGTGCCAGCAGGCAGACCGGGACAGGCTCCTACGAGCAGTACTTC. It translates to CASRQTGTGSYEQYF. The chain recombines TRBV6-1 with TRBJ2-7; TRBD1 aligns across 8 bases. The CDR3 length is 15 residues. The ends lost 6 bases at V and 0 bases at J; junction bases unmatched: 7. Germline V gene sequence: CDR1 MNHNS, CDR2 SASEGT.

This CDR3 is CASSERGQGAYEQYF. The CDR3 nucleotides are TGTGCCAGCAGTGAAAGAGGACAGGGGGCTTACGAGCAGTACTTC. The chain is built from TRBV6-1 and TRBJ2-7; TRBD1 matches 11 bases. This CDR3 is 15 amino acids long. Germline V gene data show CDR1 as MNHNS and CDR2 as SASEGT. J was trimmed by 4 bases and V by 2 bases; bases with no gene match: 4.

V is TRBV7-9 and J is TRBJ2-6, with D maybe TRBD1 (7 bases). The germline V gene has CDR1 SEHNR and CDR2 FQNEAQ (reference sequence). This CDR3 spans 16 amino acids. V was cut by 2 bases and J by 5 bases, with 13 bases left in between. The CDR3 spells CASSLQGGGWANVLTF. CDR3 DNA: TGTGCCAGCAGCTTACAGGGGGGAGGCTGGGCCAACGTCCTGACTTTC.

V is TRBV12-5 and J is TRBJ1-2; 7 nucleotides agree with TRBD1. V trimming: 1 base; J trimming: 5 bases; junction bases outside the gene matches: 13. Germline CDR1 reads LGHNT; CDR2 reads FRNRAP. This CDR3 comprises 17 residues. CDR3 bases: TGTGCTAGTGGTTTGGCCAGCCGACAGGGTTTTACGTATGGCTACACCTTC. It translates to CASGLASRQGFTYGYTF. The whole variable domain, remainder taken from reference TRBV12-5 and TRBJ1-2, is DARVTQTPRHKVTEMGQEVTMRCQPILGHNTVFWYRQTMMQGLELLAYFRNRAPLDDSGMPKDRFSAEMPDATLATLKIQPSEPRDSAVYFCASGLASRQGFTYGYTFGSGTRLTVV.

V usage is TRBV19 and J usage is TRBJ2-7; D might be TRBD2 (5 bases). CDR3 length: 13 amino acids. Between the trimmed V and J ends, which lost 3 bases and 5 bases, there was a span of 11 bases. Germline lookup yields CDR1 LNHDA and CDR2 SQIVND (reference sequence). The CDR3 loop reads CASSIILRDEQYF. As DNA, the CDR3 is TGTGCCAGTAGTATCATTTTGAGGGACGAGCAGTACTTC. Combining the CDR3 with reference TRBV19 and TRBJ2-7 gives the whole variable domain DGGITQSPKYLFRKEGQNVTLSCEQNLNHDAMYWYRQDPGQGLRLIYYSQIVNDFQKGDIAEGYSVSREKKESFPLTVTSAQKNPTAFYLCASSIILRDEQYFGPGTRLTVT.

A note on this clone: Other DNA sequences in this specimen translate into the identical CDR3. The chain uses TRBV27 and TRBJ2-3; D remains unclear. The CDR3 totals 12 residues. Trimming cost V 3 bases and J 4 bases, with 5 bases left between them. Germline V gene data show CDR1 as MNHEY and CDR2 as SMNVEV (reference sequence). CDR3: CASSLAADTQYF. The CDR3 DNA reads TGTGCCAGCAGTTTGGCGGCAGATACGCAGTATTTT.